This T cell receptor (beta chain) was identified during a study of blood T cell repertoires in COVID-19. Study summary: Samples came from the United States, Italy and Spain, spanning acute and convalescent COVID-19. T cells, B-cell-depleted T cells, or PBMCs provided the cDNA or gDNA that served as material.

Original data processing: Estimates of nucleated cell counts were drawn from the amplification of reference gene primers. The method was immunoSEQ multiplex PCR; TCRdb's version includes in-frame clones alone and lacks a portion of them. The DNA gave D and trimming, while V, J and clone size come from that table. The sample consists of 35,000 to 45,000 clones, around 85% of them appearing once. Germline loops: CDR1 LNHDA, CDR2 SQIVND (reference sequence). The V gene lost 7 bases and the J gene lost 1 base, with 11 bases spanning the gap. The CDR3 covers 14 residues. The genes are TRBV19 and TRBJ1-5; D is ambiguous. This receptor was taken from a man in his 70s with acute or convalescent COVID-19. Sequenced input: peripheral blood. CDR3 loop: CASTLRRSNQPQHF. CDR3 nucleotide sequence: TGTGCCAGTACCCTAAGGAGAAGCAATCAGCCCCAGCATTTT.